The present T cell receptor beta chain was sequenced within a study of shared clonotypes between healthy human individuals. The V end was cut by 3 bases, the J end by 0 bases, with 9 bases between. From germline, CDR1 is SGHAT and CDR2 FQNNGV. The CDR3 consists of 14 residues. Produced via immunoSEQ multiplex PCR; TCRdb's table is partial and in-frame only. The sample gives approximately 320,000 clones, around 86% of which show up once; around 15% is in the top ten. The clonotype originates from a man in his late teens or twenties in good health. The sequenced sample consisted of memory CD8+ T cells sorted from blood. Subset specified: CD45RO+ cells pooled with CCR7-negative TemRA cells. This rearrangement joins TRBV11-2 to TRBJ2-7, with D hard to call. CDR3 protein: CASSFSRPSYEQYF. CDR3 sequence (DNA): TGTGCCAGCAGCTTCTCCAGGCCCTCCTACGAGCAGTACTTC.